This is a list of T cell receptor beta chains from one sample in a study of blood T cells in healthy people across ages. TCRdb itself ran the 5' RACE reads through MiXCR, one entry per CDR3 protein. The table lists about 1.5 million distinct CDR3 sequences, about 42% of them singletons, with roughly 3.7% in the top ten. The sequenced sample consisted of blood. The receptors here all came from a woman younger than 30 in good health. CDR3s include the opening cysteine and the closing phenylalanine or tryptophan. A D gene is named only where the DNA matches it firmly. Size is stated for part of the rows, as once, few or many counts, or as a class when the clone is expanded.

v_call	d_call	j_call	clone_size	cdr3_length	cdr3_aa	cdr3_nt
TRBV7-3	TRBD1	TRBJ1-1	few	14	CASSLTGGYTEAFF	TGTGCCAGCAGCTTAACAGGGGGCTACACTGAAGCTTTCTTT
TRBV6-1	TRBD1	TRBJ1-6	-	13	CASEGAPNSPLHF	TGTGCCAGCGAGGGGGCCCCCAATTCACCCCTCCACTTT
TRBV15	TRBD1	TRBJ2-1	-	15	CATSTTAQGANEQFF	TGTGCCACCAGCACCACGGCACAGGGGGCGAATGAGCAGTTCTTC
TRBV20-1	-	TRBJ1-1	-	12	CSAARANTEAFF	TGCAGTGCTGCGAGGGCGAACACTGAAGCTTTCTTT
TRBV7-9	-	TRBJ2-7	few	14	CASSLGRQAYEQYF	TGTGCCAGCAGCTTAGGCAGGCAAGCCTACGAGCAGTACTTC
TRBV28	-	TRBJ1-1	-	14	CASRGGSPHTEAFF	TGTGCCAGCAGAGGGGGTTCTCCCCACACTGAAGCTTTCTTT
TRBV7-2	-	TRBJ1-5	-	14	CASSPVPGDQPQHF	TGTGCCAGCAGCCCGGTTCCAGGCGATCAGCCCCAGCATTTT
TRBV7-2	-	TRBJ2-5	-	15	CAGSLEGPAQETQYF	TGTGCCGGCAGCTTAGAAGGGCCAGCTCAAGAGACCCAGTACTTC
TRBV12-5	-	TRBJ2-3	-	17	CASGWLVNPKSTDTQYF	TGTGCTAGTGGTTGGCTTGTTAACCCCAAAAGCACAGATACGCAGTATTTT
TRBV20-1	-	TRBJ1-4	few	12	CSARMGNEKLFF	TGCAGTGCTAGAATGGGTAATGAAAAACTGTTTTTT
TRBV5-1	-	TRBJ2-5	-	13	CASSLATSYGQYF	TGCGCCAGCAGCTTGGCCACCTCTTACGGGCAGTACTTC
TRBV2	-	TRBJ1-2	-	14	CASSGRSGIYGYTF	TGTGCCAGCAGTGGGCGCAGTGGGATCTATGGCTACACCTTC
TRBV10-3	TRBD1	TRBJ2-6	few	16	CATLDRGISGANVLTF	TGTGCCACTTTGGACAGGGGCATCTCTGGGGCCAACGTCCTGACTTTC
TRBV9	-	TRBJ2-3	-	18	CASSAQPRTGLVTDTQYF	TGTGCCAGCAGCGCCCAACCTAGGACAGGACTAGTCACAGATACGCAGTATTTT
TRBV18	TRBD1	TRBJ1-1	-	16	CASSTGQGRVNTEAFF	TGTGCCAGCTCAACGGGACAGGGGAGGGTGAACACTGAAGCTTTCTTT
TRBV3-1	-	TRBJ2-7	many	14	CASSQEWAGNEQYF	TGTGCCAGCAGCCAAGAATGGGCTGGCAACGAGCAGTACTTC
TRBV28	-	TRBJ1-1	-	10	CATTGPEAFF	TGTGCCACCACAGGCCCCGAAGCTTTCTTT
TRBV25-1	-	TRBJ2-7	many	15	CASSEEGVRSYEQYF	TGTGCCAGCAGTGAAGAGGGAGTGAGGTCCTACGAGCAGTACTTC
TRBV12-3/TRBV12-4	-	TRBJ1-6	-	15	CASSEEGQINSPLHF	TGTGCCAGCAGCGAGGAGGGACAAATAAATTCACCCCTCCACTTT
TRBV27	-	TRBJ1-5	-	17	CASCQLGGAHSNQPQHF	TGTGCCAGCTGCCAACTGGGAGGGGCTCATAGCAATCAGCCCCAGCATTTT
TRBV29-1	TRBD1	TRBJ1-2	few	13	CSETDRVADGYTF	TGCAGCGAGACGGACAGGGTGGCGGATGGCTACACCTTC
TRBV29-1	-	TRBJ1-5	few	13	CSAEEGVNQPQHF	TGCAGCGCCGAGGAGGGGGTCAATCAGCCCCAGCATTTT
TRBV3-1	-	TRBJ2-3	-	16	CASSQDLASATDTQYF	TGTGCCAGCAGCCAAGATCTCGCTAGCGCAACAGATACGCAGTATTTT
TRBV15	-	TRBJ1-5	once	15	CATSRGGGYTQPQHF	TGTGCCACCAGCAGAGGGGGGGGTTATACTCAGCCCCAGCATTTT
TRBV10-3	-	TRBJ2-1	-	13	CAISESKSGTQFF	TGTGCCATCAGTGAGTCGAAATCCGGGACCCAGTTCTTC
TRBV12-3/TRBV12-4	-	TRBJ1-4	few	13	CASSFLSNEKLFF	TGTGCCAGCAGTTTCCTCTCTAATGAAAAACTGTTTTTT
TRBV30	-	TRBJ2-3	-	15	CAWSALAATTDTQYF	TGTGCCTGGAGCGCTTTAGCCGCGACAACAGATACGCAGTATTTT
TRBV30	-	TRBJ1-4	-	13	CAKSRYRSEKLFF	TGTGCCAAGTCCAGGTACAGAAGTGAAAAACTGTTTTTT
TRBV20-1	TRBD2	TRBJ2-1	-	18	CSARAPLLLAGGHNEQFF	TGCAGTGCTAGAGCCCCCTTACTACTAGCGGGGGGACACAATGAGCAGTTCTTC
TRBV6-5	-	TRBJ1-2	few	14	CASSRANTNYGYTF	TGTGCCAGCAGCCGCGCCAACACTAACTATGGCTACACCTTC
TRBV20-1	TRBD1	TRBJ1-2	few	13	CSARLDRVFGYTF	TGCAGTGCTAGACTGGACAGGGTTTTTGGCTACACCTTC
TRBV28	-	TRBJ2-5	-	16	CASSSLRSGRGETQYF	TGTGCCAGCAGTTCTCTACGGAGCGGTAGGGGAGAGACCCAGTACTTC
TRBV29-1	-	TRBJ1-2	-	14	CSVMTVEANYGYTF	TGCAGCGTGATGACGGTCGAAGCTAACTATGGCTACACCTTC
TRBV29-1	-	TRBJ1-2	few	13	CSDSAGIFYGYTF	TGCAGCGATTCAGCCGGGATCTTCTATGGCTACACCTTC
TRBV4-1	TRBD2	TRBJ2-1	-	17	CASSQALAGALEGGQFF	TGCGCCAGCAGTCAAGCCCTAGCGGGAGCTCTGGAGGGTGGGCAGTTCTTC
TRBV7-2	-	TRBJ2-4	few	12	CASSLDLATQYF	TGTGCCAGCAGCTTAGATCTAGCGACTCAGTACTTC
TRBV2	TRBD1	TRBJ1-1	-	15	CASRRDRVGNTEAFF	TGTGCCAGCAGAAGGGACAGGGTAGGGAACACTGAAGCTTTCTTT
TRBV20-1	-	TRBJ2-1	few	14	CSASGGGRWNEQFF	TGCAGTGCTAGTGGCGGGGGCCGTTGGAATGAGCAGTTCTTC
TRBV4-3	TRBD1	TRBJ1-1	-	15	CASSRGQIRGTEAFF	TGCGCCAGCAGCCGGGGACAGATCAGGGGCACTGAAGCTTTCTTT
TRBV10-3	TRBD1	TRBJ1-2	-	13	CAIRGQGAGGYTF	TGTGCCATCAGAGGACAGGGGGCCGGTGGCTACACCTTC
TRBV20-1	-	TRBJ2-3	-	13	CSATDRVLYTQYF	TGCAGTGCTACTGATCGGGTCCTCTATACGCAGTATTTT
TRBV5-1	TRBD1	TRBJ2-7	-	16	CASSSLLRDRTYEQYF	TGCGCCAGCAGCTCGCTTCTCCGGGACAGAACCTACGAGCAGTACTTC
TRBV6-6	-	TRBJ2-3	-	17	CASSSFNQGIGADTQYF	TGTGCCAGCAGTTCATTTAACCAGGGGATAGGAGCAGATACGCAGTATTTT
TRBV7-9	-	TRBJ2-5	few	15	CASSLDLAKEETQYF	TGTGCCAGCAGCTTAGATCTTGCAAAGGAGGAGACCCAGTACTTC
TRBV21-1	-	TRBJ2-3	-	20	CASSKVGERRTLYTTDTQYF	TGTGCCAGCAGCAAAGTTGGGGAACGGCGTACCTTATACACCACAGATACGCAGTATTTT
TRBV4-1	-	TRBJ1-2	-	14	CASNQDPGVGGYTF	TGCGCCAGCAACCAAGATCCAGGTGTGGGGGGCTACACCTTC
TRBV29-1	TRBD1	TRBJ2-7	many	14	CSVAGTGASYEQYF	TGCAGCGTTGCCGGGACAGGCGCCTCCTACGAGCAGTACTTC
TRBV20-1	TRBD1	TRBJ1-5	-	15	CSARGQGDSNQPQHF	TGCAGTGCTAGAGGACAGGGTGATAGCAATCAGCCCCAGCATTTT
TRBV7-2	-	TRBJ2-4	few	14	CASSQRDMKNIQYF	TGTGCCAGCAGCCAGAGGGACATGAAAAACATTCAGTACTTC
TRBV21-1	-	TRBJ1-5	few	17	CASRRTGGDGCNQPQHF	TGTGCCAGCAGAAGAACAGGGGGCGACGGCTGCAATCAGCCCCAGCATTTT
TRBV20-1	-	TRBJ2-3	-	14	CSARVGGVTDTRYF	TGCAGTGCTAGAGTTGGCGGGGTCACAGATACGCGGTATTTT
TRBV29-1	TRBD2	TRBJ2-1	few	15	CSSRGGTFSYNEQFF	TGCAGCTCTCGGGGGGGGACTTTCTCCTACAATGAGCAGTTCTTC
TRBV7-9	-	TRBJ2-1	-	16	CASSSIIGESYNEQFF	TGTGCCAGCAGCTCAATCATCGGGGAATCCTACAATGAGCAGTTCTTC
TRBV27	TRBD2	TRBJ2-7	-	17	CASSLKGLTSGIDEQYF	TGTGCCAGCAGTTTAAAAGGTCTGACTAGCGGGATTGACGAGCAGTACTTC
TRBV24-1	-	TRBJ2-1	few	17	CATSDASRGLSYNEQFF	TGTGCCACCAGTGATGCCAGCAGGGGCCTCTCCTACAATGAGCAGTTCTTC